The text below deals with one T cell receptor beta chain. The CDR3 covers 16 residues. The V gene's germline CDR1 is LGHDT and CDR2 YNNKEL (reference sequence). J lost 4 bases, V lost 1 base, and 2 bases had no gene match. The assay was immunoSEQ multiplex PCR, and TCRdb's table has in-frame clones only and misses some. In the table there are 160,000 or so clones, more than 75% of which are singletons. The entry originates in a study of blood T cell repertoires in COVID-19. The sequenced sample was PBMCs or T cells enriched from blood (not recorded which). The V call is TRBV3-1 (or the pseudogene TRBV3-2), the J call TRBJ2-2; TRBD2 matches at 11 bases. The receptor comes from a woman aged 45-65 years who had recovered from COVID-19. The CDR3, as DNA: TGTGCCAGCAGCCAAGCTAGCGGGGGGACCACCGGGGAGCTGTTTTTT. Residues: CASSQASGGTTGELFF.